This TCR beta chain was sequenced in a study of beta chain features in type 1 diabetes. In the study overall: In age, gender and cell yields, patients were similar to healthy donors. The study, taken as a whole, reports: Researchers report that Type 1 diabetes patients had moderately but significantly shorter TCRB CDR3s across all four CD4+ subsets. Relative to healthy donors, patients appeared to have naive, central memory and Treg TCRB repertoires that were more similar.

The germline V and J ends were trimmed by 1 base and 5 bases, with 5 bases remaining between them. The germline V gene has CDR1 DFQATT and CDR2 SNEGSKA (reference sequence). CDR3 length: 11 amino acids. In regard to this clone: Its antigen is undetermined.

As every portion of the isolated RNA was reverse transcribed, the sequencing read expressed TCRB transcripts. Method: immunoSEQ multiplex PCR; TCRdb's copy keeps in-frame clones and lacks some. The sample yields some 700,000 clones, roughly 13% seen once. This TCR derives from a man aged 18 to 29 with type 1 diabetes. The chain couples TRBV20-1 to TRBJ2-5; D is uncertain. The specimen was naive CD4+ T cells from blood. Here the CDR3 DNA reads TGCAGTGCTAGAGCTTTGGAGACCCAGTACTTC. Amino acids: CSARALETQYF.